The 9 T cell receptor beta chains presented below share a single source sample, sequenced in a study of PD-1 blockade in classical Hodgkin lymphoma. The time point: cycle 4 day 1 (C4D1), after less than 7 weeks of nivolumab. Every patient was affected by relapse after autologous stem cell transplantation, while exposure to brentuximab vedotin was not uniform. Magnetic negative selection of thawed PBMCs was the method by which CD4+ T cells were purified. Here immunoSEQ multiplex PCR was the method, and the copy in TCRdb shows in-frame clones only, minus some. The table records around 28,000 clones, 80% to 90% of them present only once. The source material was CD4+ T cells from blood, sampled before the fourth cycle of nivolumab. Every receptor here comes from a human donor with classical Hodgkin lymphoma.

V gene TRBV4-3 combines with J gene TRBJ2-6, with TRBD1 matching over 9 bases. The germline V gene encodes CDR1 LGHNA and CDR2 YSLEER. This CDR3 region has 18 residues. Unmatched junction bases numbered 7, after V lost 3 bases and J lost 1 base. The CDR3 coding sequence is TGCGCCAGCAGCCATTCGGGACAGGGAAATTCTGGGGCCAACGTCCTGACTTTC. It is translated as CASSHSGQGNSGANVLTF.

The V gene is TRBV19, the J gene TRBJ2-7, with D possibly matching TRBD1 (5 bases). Germline assignment: CDR1 LNHDA and CDR2 SQIVND (reference sequence). The CDR3 is 15 amino acids. Between the trimmed V and J ends, which lost 6 bases and 0 bases, there was a span of 15 bases. The DNA for the CDR3 is TGTGCCAGTAGCGCAGGACACCACCTCTCCTACGAGCAGTACTTC. Its translation: CASSAGHHLSYEQYF.

J is TRBJ1-2 and V is TRBV5-1; perhaps TRBD1 as D (5 bases). This CDR3 has 15 amino acids. Germline CDR1 reads SGHRS; CDR2 reads YFSETQ. V dropped 0 bases and J dropped 2 bases, with 11 bases sitting between them. CDR3 DNA: TGCGCCAGCAGCTTGGATGGGGCGTCCAACTATGGCTACACCTTC. This translates into CASSLDGASNYGYTF.

This chain links TRBV5-8 with TRBJ1-5; D uncertain. There are 14 residues in the CDR3. V was trimmed by 0 bases and J by 2 bases, leaving 6 bases between them. Per the germline V gene, CDR1 is SGHTS and CDR2 is YDEGEE. The CDR3 DNA is TGTGCCAGCAGCTTGGGGGCAGGCAATCAGCCCCAGCATTTT. Encoded protein: CASSLGAGNQPQHF.

This chain joins TRBV7-3 and TRBJ2-7, with no clear D. This CDR3 has 13 residues. Trimming pared 2 bases from V and 3 bases from J, leaving 8 bases between. Germline loops: CDR1 SGHTA, CDR2 FQGTGA. For the CDR3, the DNA is TGTGCCAGCAGCTTAGGTCCCAACTACGAGCAGTACTTC. Translating gives CASSLGPNYEQYF. Drawing the rest from reference TRBV7-3 and TRBJ2-7, the complete variable domain is GAGVSQTPSNKVTEKGKYVELRCDPISGHTALYWYRQSLGQGPEFLIYFQGTGAADDSGLPNDRFFAVRPEGSVSTLKIQRTERGDSAVYLCASSLGPNYEQYFGPGTRLTVT.

This clone was seen a single time. The gene calls are TRBV6-1 and TRBJ2-5; 8 bases are shared with TRBD1. CDR1 and CDR2 from the germline V gene are MNHNS and SASEGT. The CDR3 loop spans 15 amino acids. V lost 4 bases, J lost 5 bases, and 9 bases stayed unmatched. CDR3 in amino acids: CASSVLGQEAETQYF. CDR3 bases: TGTGCCAGCAGTGTCCTGGGACAGGAGGCGGAGACCCAGTACTTC.

The V gene is TRBV27, the J gene TRBJ1-4; D not certain. The V and J ends lost 3 bases and 5 bases respectively, with 25 bases between them. This CDR3 is built from 19 residues. Germline CDR1 reads MNHEY; CDR2 reads SMNVEV (reference sequence). The CDR3 protein is CASSFRTFGPEGKNEKLFF. CDR3 DNA sequence: TGTGCCAGCAGTTTCCGGACCTTCGGCCCTGAGGGCAAAAATGAAAAACTGTTTTTT.

The CDR3 DNA reads as TGTGCCTGGGGAGGGGCGACTGGGGCCAACGTCCTGACTTTC. Its protein product is CAWGGATGANVLTF. This chain uses TRBV30 with TRBJ2-6; TRBD2 is a possible D gene (6 bases). The CDR3 contains 14 residues. V dropped 5 bases and J dropped 2 bases, with 10 bases sitting between them. In germline, CDR1 is GTSNPN, CDR2 SVGIG (reference sequence).

The chain employs TRBV4-1 and TRBJ1-1; TRBD1 is a possible D gene (5 bases). This CDR3 comprises 17 residues. Germline V lookup: CDR1 MGHRA, CDR2 YSYEKL. V shed 0 bases and J shed 4 bases, with 18 bases lying between them. CDR3 coding DNA: TGCGCCAGCAGCCAAGATCCAGGGTTAATGTATAGCACTGAAGCTTTCTTT. Translated: CASSQDPGLMYSTEAFF.